The subject of this entry is one T cell receptor (beta chain). Its antigen has not been determined. The sample holds no much larger clone one base away, and base qualities are not on file. The same CDR3 is also encoded by other DNA sequences in this sample. The library was generated by the immunoSEQ multiplex PCR assay. In most patients, genomic DNA was isolated using the Qiagen DNeasy Blood and Tissue Kit and sent frozen to Adaptive Biotechnologies for TCR sequencing. For most patients, genomic DNA was subjected to high-throughput TCR-beta CDR3 sequencing by Adaptive Biotechnologies. Processing in the source paper ran as follows. Adaptive's ImmunoSEQ software supplied the TCR sequencing data for about 18 patients, while MiXCR and VDJtools were used to process a few other patients. To correct CD4 versus CD8 sorting errors, any sequence found in both subsets at a frequency ratio below 5:1 was removed. CDR3 nucleotide sequences shared between donor and recipient were removed because the origin of such sequences could not be assigned. At least 2-fold expansion over unstimulated cells and a minimum CFSE-low frequency of 0.002% (template counts) or 0.001% (read counts) were required for clones to be classified as alloreactive. Mappable clones were those detected in sequenced pre-transplant spleen, lymph node, or MLR CFSE-low populations of the donor or recipient. The cumulative frequency of alloreactive clones was calculated as a percentage of all sequences, weighted by copy number. The immuneACCESS repertoire file appears here via TCRdb, limited to in-frame rearrangements. These files lack a portion of the clones; in checked studies, under half of the deficit traces to unresolved V genes, and the cause of the others is not known. The V and J calls and clone size come from that table; D and trimming were worked out from the DNA. For this sample the table gives about 88,000 clones, of which approximately 89% were detected only once. About 0.38% of the sample is in the top ten clones.

In light of the paper, this sample's time point label describes: cells obtained before transplantation from donor or recipient. CD3+CD4+ and CD3+CD8+ populations were FACS-sorted from unstimulated pre-transplant donor and recipient cells taken from spleen or lymph nodes. The data are from a study of graft-versus-host responses after intestinal transplantation (dated by TCRdb to the early 2020s). Background on the whole study: Recipients received multivisceral, liver-intestinal, or isolated intestinal transplants. Every recipient was given anti-thymocyte globulin induction, then maintenance tacrolimus and steroids for approximately 3 years. After intestinal transplantation, graft-versus-host and host-versus-graft alloreactive T cell clones were followed in the graft, circulation and bone marrow using bulk TCR-beta CDR3 sequencing. Alloreactive clones were identified by sequencing pre-transplant mixed lymphocyte reaction products and comparing them with unstimulated pre-transplant donor and recipient T cells. The cohort enrolled roughly 25 intestinal transplant recipients including one retransplant, and a few patients lacking pretransplant specimens were excluded. Donor T cell macrochimerism was defined as a peak of at least 4% donor T cells among recipient peripheral blood mononuclear cells. Instead of going to the commercial service, samples from a few later patients were sequenced in-house on an Illumina MiSeq and processed with MiXCR. Results and caveats for the whole study, not just this receptor: GvH clones were found in recipient bone marrow, and some of the GvH clones appeared earlier in ileal mucosa or blood, which is consistent with an intestinal mucosal origin. Patients with donor T cell macrochimerism had high GvH to HvG T cell clonal ratios in their allografts. The conclusions were limited by the relatively low number and heterogeneity of the intestinal transplant patients. Peak levels of circulating GvH clones were associated with declines in HvG clones early after transplant.

The CDR3 starts with the cysteine, ends with the phenylalanine, and has 14 residues. Only the CDR3 DNA stays, 42 bases, in frame from base 1. As encoded in the germline V gene (reference sequence), CDR1 is SEHNR while CDR2 is FQNEAQ. The V end loses 2 bases and the J end loses 1 base, and a stretch of 8 bases separates them. This sample comprised unstimulated CD4+ T cells sorted from spleen or lymph node cells, obtained before transplant. This TCR came from a human donor who was the organ donor for an intestinal transplant. This sequence uses TRBV7-9 and TRBJ1-1, with a tentative D gene TRBD1 over 5 matching bases. The CDR3 reads as follows: CASSLQGGNTEAFF. Read as DNA, the sequence is TGTGCCAGCAGCTTACAGGGTGGGAACACTGAAGCTTTCTTT.